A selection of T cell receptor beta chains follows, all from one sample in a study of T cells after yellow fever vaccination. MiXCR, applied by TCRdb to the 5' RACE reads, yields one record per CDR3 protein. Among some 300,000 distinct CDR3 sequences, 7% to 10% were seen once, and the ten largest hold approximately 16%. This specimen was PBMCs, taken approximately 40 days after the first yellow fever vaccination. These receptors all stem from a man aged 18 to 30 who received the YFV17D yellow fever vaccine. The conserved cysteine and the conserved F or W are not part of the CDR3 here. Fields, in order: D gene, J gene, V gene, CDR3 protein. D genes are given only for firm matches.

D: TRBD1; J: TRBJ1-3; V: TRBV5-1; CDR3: ASSLDRGRGNTIY
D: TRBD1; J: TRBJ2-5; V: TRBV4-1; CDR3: ASSQVGQAETQY
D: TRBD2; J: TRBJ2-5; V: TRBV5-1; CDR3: ASSLVGTSGEETQY
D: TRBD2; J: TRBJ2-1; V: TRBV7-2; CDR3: ASTIGRGGAGEQF
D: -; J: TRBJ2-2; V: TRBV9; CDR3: ASSVTGVGELF
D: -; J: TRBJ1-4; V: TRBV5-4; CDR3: ASSTGRRRNEKLF
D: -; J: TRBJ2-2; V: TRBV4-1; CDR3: ASSQAVSNTGELF
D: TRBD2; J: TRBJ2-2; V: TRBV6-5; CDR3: ASSYRSTSGGGNTGELF
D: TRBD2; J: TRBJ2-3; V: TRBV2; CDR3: ASSSSGAAQSNTQY
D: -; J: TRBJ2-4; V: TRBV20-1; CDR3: SARSATKNIQY
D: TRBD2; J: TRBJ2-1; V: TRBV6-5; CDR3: ASSYGPEPGLDHNEQF